The clone carrying this T cell receptor beta chain came up many times. Its antigen is unknown. A lack of ophthalmopathy progression within 18 months defined stable Graves' hyperthyroidism. This entry comes from a study of T cells in Graves' hyperthyroidism and ophthalmopathy. At the level of the study: Once the initial diagnosis was made, peripheral blood was obtained before any treatment. Overall study findings and caveats: Blood shared most expanded thyroid clonotypes above 0.001. Classification by a 13 V-J model distinguished ophthalmopathy from stable hyperthyroidism.

Amplification targeted TCR beta CDR3 regions from RNA transcripts. The TCR CDR3 first-round RT-PCR relied on the HTBI primer set. Each CDR3 protein gets one entry after TCRdb re-called the multiplex PCR reads with MiXCR. The profile shows about half a million distinct CDR3 sequences, 20% to 25% of them singletons. Sequenced material: blood. This clonotype was obtained from a man between 18 and 29 years old with Graves' hyperthyroidism.

In DNA form, the CDR3 reads TGTGCCAGCAGCACAGCTGGAGGGAGGTTCCAAGAGACCCAGTACTTC. Translation: CASSTAGGRFQETQYF. V and J are TRBV9 and TRBJ2-5; D might be TRBD2 (6 bases). Trimming removed 4 bases from V and 1 base from J, with 17 bases in between. The CDR3 has 16 residues. Germline CDR1 reads SGDLS; CDR2 reads YYNGEE.